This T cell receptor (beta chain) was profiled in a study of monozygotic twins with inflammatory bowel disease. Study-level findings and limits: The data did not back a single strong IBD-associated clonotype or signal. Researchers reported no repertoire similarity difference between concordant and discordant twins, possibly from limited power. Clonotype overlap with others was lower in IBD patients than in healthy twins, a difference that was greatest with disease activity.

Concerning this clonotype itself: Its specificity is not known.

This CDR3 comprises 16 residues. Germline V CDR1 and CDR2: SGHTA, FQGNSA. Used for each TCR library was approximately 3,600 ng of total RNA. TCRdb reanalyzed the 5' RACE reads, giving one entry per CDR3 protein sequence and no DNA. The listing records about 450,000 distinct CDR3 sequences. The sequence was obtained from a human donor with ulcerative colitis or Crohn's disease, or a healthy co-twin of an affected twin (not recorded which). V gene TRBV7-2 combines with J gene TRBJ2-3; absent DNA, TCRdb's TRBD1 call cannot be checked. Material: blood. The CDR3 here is CASSDSYLGGQNTQYF.